This T cell receptor (beta chain) was sequenced in a study of blood T cell repertoires in COVID-19 (dated by TCRdb to about 2020). Describing the broader study: Samples from collaborators originated in the United States, Italy and Spain and spanned both the acute and convalescent phases of COVID-19. Nearly every sample came with metadata listing a de-identified subject ID, COVID-19 status, age in years and sex. Deeply sampled blood TCRbeta repertoires from subjects exposed to, actively infected with, or recovered from COVID-19 were included in the dataset. Where HLA class I and class II types were available, the types were taken from metadata supplied by the sample provider, not from assay-based typing. The material from the prospective study consisted of cDNA or gDNA derived from T cells, B-cell-depleted T cells, or PBMCs. The samples were drawn from the first 160 participants of the ongoing ImmuneRACE study and from over 950 subjects provided by 6 global collaborators. The repertoires were made available in a free public database intended to serve as a resource for research on the immune response to SARS-CoV-2. General findings and caveats noted by the study authors: The quantity of clinical and demographic metadata differed by source and by participant and was supplied without curation.

TCRbeta CDR3 regions were amplified from genomic DNA by means of the immunoSEQ Assay, a bias-controlled multiplex PCR. From the authors' description of their analysis: The number of nucleated cells in each sample was estimated by amplification of reference gene primers within the assay. Sequence reads were collapsed and filtered to measure the absolute abundance of every unique TCRbeta CDR3 rearrangement. For each sample, productive Simpson clonality was calculated by taking the square root of Simpson's diversity index across productive rearrangements. TCRdb took over this immuneACCESS table, retaining in-frame rearrangements with V and J assigned. Such tables are incomplete; in checked studies, under half of the missing clones stem from an unresolved V gene, and the remainder is unexplained. The V and J calls and clone size come from that table; D and trimming were worked out from the DNA. For this sample there are more than 400,000 clones; about nine tenths appear just once. Together, the top ten hold about 0.65% of the sample.

Enrolling through a virtual design, the prospective study's participants ranged in age from about 18 to 89 years and lived across 20 to 30 United States geographic areas. Cohort assignment in the prospective study relied on participant-reported clinical history from a screening survey and a study questionnaire. Recovered participants in ImmuneRACE Cohort 3 were defined as having two consecutive negative NP/OP PCR tests, clearance from a healthcare professional, or resolution of symptoms. Each participant in the prospective study had whole blood, serum and a nasopharyngeal or oropharyngeal swab collected by mobile phlebotomists. Prospective study participants could optionally give additional blood draws and questionnaires over an approximately 2-month period. Blood samples from the prospective study were shipped frozen or at room temperature prior to DNA extraction. From the cysteine up to the phenylalanine, the CDR3 has a length of 14 residues. The CDR3 DNA has 42 bases and is translated from base 1. Relative to germline, V is 6 bases shorter and J is 6 bases shorter, with 12 bases between their ends. The germline V gene sets CDR1 to SGHTA and CDR2 to FQGNSA.

With regard to this clone: The antigen it binds to is not known. Base qualities are not recorded, but no much larger clone differs from it by a single base.

The sequence was collected from a woman under 30 who had recovered from COVID-19. Recombination joined TRBV7-2 with TRBJ1-6; the D gene is possibly TRBD1, with 6 bases matching. The sequencing input was PBMCs or T cells enriched from blood (not recorded which). CDR3 region: CASRTGGGNSPLHF. The DNA is TGTGCCAGCAGGACAGGCGGAGGTAATTCACCCCTCCACTTT.